This TCR beta chain stems from a study of T cells in localized non-small cell lung cancer. Method: immunoSEQ multiplex PCR; TCRdb's copy keeps in-frame clones and lacks some. The sample contains 45,000 to 55,000 clones, 60% to 85% of which appear only once. Trimming cost V 3 bases and J 3 bases, with 6 bases left between them. The CDR3 sequence is 12 residues long. CDR1 and CDR2 from the germline V gene are KGHSH and LQKENI. This material consisted of peripheral blood, taken before any cancer treatment. The sequence came from a man between 40 and 75 years old with stage I squamous cell lung carcinoma. The rearrangement uses TRBV18 and TRBJ2-7, with no clear D. The CDR3 region has the DNA TGTGCCAGCTCACCGGACGGCTACGAGCAGTACTTC. Translation: CASSPDGYEQYF. The full variable domain, with the rest looked up from reference TRBV18 and TRBJ2-7, is NAGVMQNPRHLVRRRGQEARLRCSPMKGHSHVYWYRQLPEEGLKFMVYLQKENIIDESGMPKERFSAEFPKEGPSILRIQQVVRGDSAAYFCASSPDGYEQYFGPGTRLTVT.